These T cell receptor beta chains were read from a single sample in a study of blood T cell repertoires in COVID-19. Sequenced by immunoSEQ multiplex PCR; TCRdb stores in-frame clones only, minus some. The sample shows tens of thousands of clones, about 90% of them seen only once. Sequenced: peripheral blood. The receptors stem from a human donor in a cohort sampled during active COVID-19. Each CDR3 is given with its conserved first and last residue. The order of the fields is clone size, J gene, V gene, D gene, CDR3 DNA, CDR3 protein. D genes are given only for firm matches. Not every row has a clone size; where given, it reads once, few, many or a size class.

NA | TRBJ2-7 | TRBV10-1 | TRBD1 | TGCGCCATCCAACGGGACAGACGCTCCTACGAGCAGTACTTC | CAIQRDRRSYEQYF
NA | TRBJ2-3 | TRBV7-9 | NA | TGTGCCAGCAGCTCCCAATTTGGTCGCGTCGGGGGCACAGATACGCAGTATTTT | CASSSQFGRVGGTDTQYF
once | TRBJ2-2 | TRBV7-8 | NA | TGTGCCAGCAGCCACAGGGAAGCCGGGGAGCTGTTTTTT | CASSHREAGELFF
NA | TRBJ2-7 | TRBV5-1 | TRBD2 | TGCGCCAGCAGCTTGGAACTAGCGGGCTTCTACGAGCAGTACTTC | CASSLELAGFYEQYF
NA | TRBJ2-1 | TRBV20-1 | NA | TGCAGTGCTAGTGATTTCGGGGGCTACAATGAGCAGTTCTTC | CSASDFGGYNEQFF
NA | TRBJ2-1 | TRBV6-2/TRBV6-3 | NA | TGTGCCAGCAGTTTCGGGGGCAATGAGCAGTTCTTC | CASSFGGNEQFF
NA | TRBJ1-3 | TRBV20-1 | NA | TGCAGTGCTAGTTCCGGCAGAGGAGATGGAAACACCATATATTTT | CSASSGRGDGNTIYF
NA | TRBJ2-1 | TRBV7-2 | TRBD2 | TGTGCCAGCAGCTCAGCGGGCGGGAGGGCCTCCGGTGAGCAGTTCTTC | CASSSAGGRASGEQFF
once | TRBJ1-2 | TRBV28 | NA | TGTGCCAGCAGTACTAGGGGGGGTATTAGCTATGGCTACACCTTC | CASSTRGGISYGYTF
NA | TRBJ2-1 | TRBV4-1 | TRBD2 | TGCGCCAGCAGACAAGGGTATTTAGGTTACAGCGGGAGGATCAATGAGCAGTTCTTC | CASRQGYLGYSGRINEQFF
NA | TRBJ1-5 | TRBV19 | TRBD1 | TGTGCCAGTAGTCCCCGGCAGGGGGAATCGCCCCAGCATTTT | CASSPRQGESPQHF
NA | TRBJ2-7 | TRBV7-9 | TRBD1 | TGTGCCAGCAGCTTTCGGGACAGGGGGCGTACCGACGAGCAGTACTTC | CASSFRDRGRTDEQYF
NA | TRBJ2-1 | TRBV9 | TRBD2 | TGTGCCAGCAGCGCGAGCGGGGGCTCCTACAATGAGCAGTTCTTC | CASSASGGSYNEQFF
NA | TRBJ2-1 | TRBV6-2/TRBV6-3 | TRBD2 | TGTGCCAGCAGTTTCGGGGGGAATGAGCAGTTCTTC | CASSFGGNEQFF
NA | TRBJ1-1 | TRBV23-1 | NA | TGCGCCAGCAGTCCCTCCCGACAGTCCACTGAAGCTTTCTTT | CASSPSRQSTEAFF
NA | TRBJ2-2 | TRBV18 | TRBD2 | TGTGCCAGCTCACCTCGGCGGGGGGACACCGGGGAGCTGTTTTTT | CASSPRRGDTGELFF
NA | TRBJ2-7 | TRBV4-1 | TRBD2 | TGCGCCAGCAGCCAAGTGGGCGGGGGTCAATCCTACGAGCAGTACTTC | CASSQVGGGQSYEQYF
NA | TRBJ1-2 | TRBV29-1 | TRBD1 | TGCAGCGTTCGGACAGGGGGCGACTATGGCTACACCTTC | CSVRTGGDYGYTF
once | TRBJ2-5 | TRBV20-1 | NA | TGCAGTGCTACCGAAGAGACCCAGTACTTC | CSATEETQYF
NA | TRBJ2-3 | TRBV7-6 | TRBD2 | TGTGCCAGCAGCCTAGAGACCGGGACTAGCGGAACAGATACGCAGTATTTT | CASSLETGTSGTDTQYF
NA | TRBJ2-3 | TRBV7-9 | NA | TGTGCCAGCAGCTTCGGGGAGCCAGATACGCAGTATTTT | CASSFGEPDTQYF
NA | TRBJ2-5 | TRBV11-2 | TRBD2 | TGTGCCAGCAGCTTTTTGACTAGCGGGACGGTAGAGACCCAGTACTTC | CASSFLTSGTVETQYF
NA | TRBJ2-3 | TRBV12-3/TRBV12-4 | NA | TGTGCCAGCAGGGCACACACAGATACGCAGTATTTT | CASRAHTDTQYF
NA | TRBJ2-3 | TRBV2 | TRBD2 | TGTGCCAGTGGACTAGCGGGGGGCTTCACGCAGTATTTT | CASGLAGGFTQYF
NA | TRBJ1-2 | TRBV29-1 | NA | TGCAGCGTTGAGGAGGGGCGGGAATATGGCTACACCTTC | CSVEEGREYGYTF
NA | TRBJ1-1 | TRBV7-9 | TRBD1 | TGTGCCAGCAGCTTACAGGGGGCCAACACTGAAGCTTTCTTT | CASSLQGANTEAFF
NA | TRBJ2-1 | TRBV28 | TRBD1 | TGTGCCAGCAGTCCCCGGGACAGGGTTTTTAGTGAGCAGTTCTTC | CASSPRDRVFSEQFF
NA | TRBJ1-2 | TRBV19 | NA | TGTGCCAGTAGTATAGTCGCAGGGGAAGGCTACACCTTC | CASSIVAGEGYTF
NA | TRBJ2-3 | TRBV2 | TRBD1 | TGTGCCAACCCAGGGGGCCTCACAGATACGCAGTATTTT | CANPGGLTDTQYF
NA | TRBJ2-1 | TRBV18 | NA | TGTGCCAGCTCACCAGGCAGCTCCTACAATGAGCAGTTCTTC | CASSPGSSYNEQFF
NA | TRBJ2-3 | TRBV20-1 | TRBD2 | TGCAGTGCTAGTTCCGGCGTGCGGGGGGGCTTGGATACGCAGTATTTT | CSASSGVRGGLDTQYF
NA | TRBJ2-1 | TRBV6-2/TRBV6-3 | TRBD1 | TGTGCCAGCAGTGCCCCGGGACAGGGGAAGATGGGTGAGCAGTTCTTC | CASSAPGQGKMGEQFF
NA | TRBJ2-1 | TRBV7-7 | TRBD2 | TGTGCTAGCAGCCCCCGACTAGCGGACTCCTACAATGAGCAGTTCTTC | CASSPRLADSYNEQFF
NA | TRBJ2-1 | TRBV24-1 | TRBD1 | TGTGCCACCAGTGCTCCTGCGGGACAGGGGATCTACAATGAGCAGTTCTTC | CATSAPAGQGIYNEQFF
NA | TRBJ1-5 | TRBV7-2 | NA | TGTGCCAGCAGCTTACGGGAACATCAAACCAATCAGCCCCAGCATTTT | CASSLREHQTNQPQHF
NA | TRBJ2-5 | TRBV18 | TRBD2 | TGTGCCAGCTCGTGGGGGGGAAAAGAGACCCAGTACTTC | CASSWGGKETQYF
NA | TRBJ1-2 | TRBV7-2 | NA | TGTGCCAGCAGCTTAGAGGAGGGGCGGACCTATGGCTACACCTTC | CASSLEEGRTYGYTF
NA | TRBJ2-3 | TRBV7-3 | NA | TGTGCCAGCAGCTCCTCAGGGTCTTCCACAGATACGCAGTATTTT | CASSSSGSSTDTQYF
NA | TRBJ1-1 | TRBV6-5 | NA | TGTGCCAGCAGAAACGGGATACCTAGTAACACTGAAGCTTTCTTT | CASRNGIPSNTEAFF
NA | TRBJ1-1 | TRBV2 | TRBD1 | TGTGCCAGCAGTAAAACAGGGGGGAACACTGAAGCTTTCTTT | CASSKTGGNTEAFF
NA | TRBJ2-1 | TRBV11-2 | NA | TGTGCCAGCAGCTTAGGACAGGGGAGGGATGAGCAGTTCTTC | CASSLGQGRDEQFF
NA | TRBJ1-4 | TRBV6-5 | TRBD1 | TGTGCCAGCCGACAGGGTGGCGAAAAACTGTTTTTT | CASRQGGEKLFF
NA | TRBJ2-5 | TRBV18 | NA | TGTGCCAGCTCACCACAGGGGTTCGAGACCCAGTACTTC | CASSPQGFETQYF
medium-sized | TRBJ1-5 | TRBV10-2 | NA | TGCGCCAGCAGGGAGGGAGGGAGCAATCAGCCCCAGCATTTT | CASREGGSNQPQHF
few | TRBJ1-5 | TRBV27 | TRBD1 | TGTGCCAGCAGTCCTACAGGGGGGTATCAGCCCCAGCATTTT | CASSPTGGYQPQHF